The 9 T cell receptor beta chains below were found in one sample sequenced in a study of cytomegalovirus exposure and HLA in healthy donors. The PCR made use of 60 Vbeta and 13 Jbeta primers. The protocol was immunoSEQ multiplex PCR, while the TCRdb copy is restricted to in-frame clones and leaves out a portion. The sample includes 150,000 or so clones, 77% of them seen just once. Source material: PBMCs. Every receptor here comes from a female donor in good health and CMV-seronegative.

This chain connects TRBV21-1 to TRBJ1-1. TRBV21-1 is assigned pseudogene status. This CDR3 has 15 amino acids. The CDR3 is CASSTPGGEWTEAFF. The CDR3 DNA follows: TGTGCCAGCAGCACTCCCGGGGGGGAGTGGACTGAAGCTTTCTTT.

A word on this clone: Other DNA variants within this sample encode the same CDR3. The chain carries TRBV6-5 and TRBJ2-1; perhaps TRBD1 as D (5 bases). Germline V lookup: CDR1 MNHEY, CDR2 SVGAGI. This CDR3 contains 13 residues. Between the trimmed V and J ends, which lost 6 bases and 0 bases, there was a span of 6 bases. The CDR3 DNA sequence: TGTGCCAGCAGCAGGGACTCCTACAATGAGCAGTTCTTC. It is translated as CASSRDSYNEQFF.

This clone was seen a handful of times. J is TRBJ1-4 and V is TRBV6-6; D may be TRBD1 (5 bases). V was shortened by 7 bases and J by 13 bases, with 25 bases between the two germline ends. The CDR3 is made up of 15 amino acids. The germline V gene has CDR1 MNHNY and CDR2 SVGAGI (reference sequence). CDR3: CASIATEGRNEGLFF. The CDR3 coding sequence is TGTGCCAGCATCGCGACAGAAGGAAGGAATGAAGGACTGTTTTTT.

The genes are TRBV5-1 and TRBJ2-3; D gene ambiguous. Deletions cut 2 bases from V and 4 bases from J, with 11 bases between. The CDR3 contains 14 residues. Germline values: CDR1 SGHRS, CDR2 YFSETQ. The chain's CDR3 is CASSFEAVSDTQYF. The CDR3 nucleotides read TGCGCCAGCAGCTTTGAGGCGGTCTCAGATACGCAGTATTTT.

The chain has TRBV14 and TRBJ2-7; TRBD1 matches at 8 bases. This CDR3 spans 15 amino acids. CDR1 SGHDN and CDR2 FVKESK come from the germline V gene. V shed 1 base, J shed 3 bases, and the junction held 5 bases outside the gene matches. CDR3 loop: CASSQGFTGGYEQYF. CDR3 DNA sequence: TGTGCCAGCAGCCAAGGATTTACAGGGGGCTACGAGCAGTACTTC.

The CDR3 loop reads CASSYTWGHLNTGELFF. The CDR3 region has the DNA TGTGCCAGCAGTTACACATGGGGACATCTTAACACCGGGGAGCTGTTTTTT. This chain links TRBV27 with TRBJ2-2; a weak D match, TRBD1 (6 bases). The CDR3 spans 17 residues. Germline loops: CDR1 MNHEY, CDR2 SMNVEV (reference sequence). The germline V and J ends were trimmed by 4 bases and 2 bases, with 17 bases remaining between them.

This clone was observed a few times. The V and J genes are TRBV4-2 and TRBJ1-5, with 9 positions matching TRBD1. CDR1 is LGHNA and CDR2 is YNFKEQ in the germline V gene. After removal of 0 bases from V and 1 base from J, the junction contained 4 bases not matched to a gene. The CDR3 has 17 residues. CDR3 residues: CASSQDGTGKSNQPQHF. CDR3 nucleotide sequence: TGTGCCAGCAGCCAAGATGGGACAGGGAAGAGCAATCAGCCCCAGCATTTT.

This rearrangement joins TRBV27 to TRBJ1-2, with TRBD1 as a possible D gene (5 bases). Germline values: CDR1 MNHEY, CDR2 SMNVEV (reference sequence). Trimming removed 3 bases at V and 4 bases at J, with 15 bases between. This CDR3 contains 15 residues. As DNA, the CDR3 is TGTGCCAGCAGTTTGACCCCAGGGTCTAGCTATGGCTACACCTTC. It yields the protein CASSLTPGSSYGYTF.

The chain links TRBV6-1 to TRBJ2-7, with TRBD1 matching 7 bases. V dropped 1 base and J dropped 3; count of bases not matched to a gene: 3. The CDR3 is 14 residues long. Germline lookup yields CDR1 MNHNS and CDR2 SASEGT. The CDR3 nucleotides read TGTGCCAGCAGTGAAGGGGACAGCCTCTACGAGCAGTACTTC. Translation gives CASSEGDSLYEQYF.